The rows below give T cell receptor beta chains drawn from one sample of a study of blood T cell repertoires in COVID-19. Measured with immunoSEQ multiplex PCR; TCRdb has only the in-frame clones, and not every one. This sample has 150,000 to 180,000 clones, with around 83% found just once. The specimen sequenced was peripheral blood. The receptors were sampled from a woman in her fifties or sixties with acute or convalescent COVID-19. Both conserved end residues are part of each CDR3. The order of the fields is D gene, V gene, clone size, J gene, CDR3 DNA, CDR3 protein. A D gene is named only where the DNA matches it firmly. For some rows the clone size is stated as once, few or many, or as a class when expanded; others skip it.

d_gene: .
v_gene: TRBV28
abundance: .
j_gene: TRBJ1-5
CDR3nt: TGTGCCAGCAATCCAGGTCTTTTGAGCAATCAGCCCCAGCATTTT
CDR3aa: CASNPGLLSNQPQHF

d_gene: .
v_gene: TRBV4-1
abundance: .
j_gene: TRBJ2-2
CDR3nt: TGCGCCAGCAGCCCATCCGGCAGGGTTGCGAACACCGGGGAGCTGTTTTTT
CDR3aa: CASSPSGRVANTGELFF

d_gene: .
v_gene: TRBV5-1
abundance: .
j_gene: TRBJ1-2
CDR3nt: TGCGCCAGCTCACCCAACGGGGTTACCTATGGCTACACCTTC
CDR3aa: CASSPNGVTYGYTF

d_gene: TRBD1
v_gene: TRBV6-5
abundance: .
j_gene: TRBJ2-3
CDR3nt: TGTGCCAGCAGGGACAGGGGCCGGGAGAATACGCAGTATTTT
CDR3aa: CASRDRGRENTQYF

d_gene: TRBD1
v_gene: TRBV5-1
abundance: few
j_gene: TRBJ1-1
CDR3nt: TGCGCCAGCAGCTTGGTAACAGGGGGGAACACTGAAGCTTTCTTT
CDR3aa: CASSLVTGGNTEAFF

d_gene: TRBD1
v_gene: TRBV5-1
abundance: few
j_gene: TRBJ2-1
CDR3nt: TGCGCCAGCAGCTCGCCGGGACAGGGGGCTAATGAGCAGTTCTTC
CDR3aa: CASSSPGQGANEQFF

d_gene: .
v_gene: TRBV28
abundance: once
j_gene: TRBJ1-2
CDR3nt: TGTGCCAGCAGTTTGGGAGTTCCAGGTGGCTACACCTTC
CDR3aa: CASSLGVPGGYTF

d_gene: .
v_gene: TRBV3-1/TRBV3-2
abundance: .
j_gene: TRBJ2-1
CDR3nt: TGTGCCAGCAGCCAAGATAGGGCGGGGAGCTACAATGAGCAGTTCTTC
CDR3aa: CASSQDRAGSYNEQFF

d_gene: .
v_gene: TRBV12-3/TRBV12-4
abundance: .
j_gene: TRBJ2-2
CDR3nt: TGTGCCAGCATCAGGACCGGGGAGCTGTTTTTT
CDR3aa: CASIRTGELFF

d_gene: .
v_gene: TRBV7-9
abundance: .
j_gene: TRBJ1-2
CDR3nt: TGTGCCAGCAGCGCGGGACTGGGGGAGGGTTTCGGCTACACCTTC
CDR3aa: CASSAGLGEGFGYTF

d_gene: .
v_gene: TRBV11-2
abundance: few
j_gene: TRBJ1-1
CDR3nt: TGTGCCAGCAGCTTAGGGGAGTATGGATTTAGGGGGAACGCTGAAGCTTTCTTT
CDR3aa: CASSLGEYGFRGNAEAFF

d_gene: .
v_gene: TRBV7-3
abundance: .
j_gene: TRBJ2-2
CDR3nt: TGTGCCAGCAGCCCCGGAATGAGGGCCGGGGAGCTGTTTTTT
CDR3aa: CASSPGMRAGELFF

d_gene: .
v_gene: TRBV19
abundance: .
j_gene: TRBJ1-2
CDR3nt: TGTGCCAGTAGTTTAAACAGACGCTATGGCTACACCTTC
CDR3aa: CASSLNRRYGYTF

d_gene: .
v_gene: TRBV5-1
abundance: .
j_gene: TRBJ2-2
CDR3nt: TGCGCCAGCAGCCCGTACGGCACCGGGGAGCTGTTTTTT
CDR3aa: CASSPYGTGELFF

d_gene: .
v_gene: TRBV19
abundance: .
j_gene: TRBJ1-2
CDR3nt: TGTGCCAGTAGAGGGGCATCAGACAATTGGGAATCCGGCTACACCTTC
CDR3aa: CASRGASDNWESGYTF

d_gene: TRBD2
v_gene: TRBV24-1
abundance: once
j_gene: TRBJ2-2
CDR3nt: TGTGCCACCAGTGACCCGACTAGCGGGGGACTAAACACCGGGGAGCTGTTTTTT
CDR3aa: CATSDPTSGGLNTGELFF